The clone carrying this T cell receptor beta chain has more than one count but fewer than ten. This sample was included in a study of T cells in Graves' hyperthyroidism and ophthalmopathy. The cohort's ophthalmopathy patients, a group with duration under 3 months, had a Clinical Activity Score of at least 3 and a NOSPECS grade of at least 4. V lost 1 base and J lost 2; bases outside the gene matches: 7. This CDR3 contains 17 residues. In germline, CDR1 is SGHAT, CDR2 FQNNGV. Amplification yielded TCR beta CDR3 regions, with RNA transcripts as the source. A first-round RT-PCR of the TCR CDR3 used the HTBI primer set. TCRdb re-called the multiplex PCR reads through MiXCR, storing one row per CDR3 protein. The repertoire holds 490,000 or so distinct CDR3 sequences, with about 20% as singletons.

The TCR comes from a woman aged 70-85 years with Graves' ophthalmopathy. The J gene is TRBJ2-7, the V gene TRBV11-2; the match to TRBD1 covers 11 bases. Sequencing was done on a sample of blood. The CDR3 DNA reads as TGTGCCAGCAGCTTAGGATCCGCGGGACAGGGGGCCTACGAGCAGTACTTC. Translating gives CASSLGSAGQGAYEQYF.